This record covers a single T cell receptor (beta chain). Its antigen remains unknown. The sample comes from a study of cytomegalovirus exposure and HLA in healthy donors. Whole-study findings and limits: A later analysis found first-cohort TCR clusters tended to co-occur in the 95 to 150 validation repertoires. TCR beta chains numbering some 150 were designated cytomegalovirus-associated. It was confirmed in vitro that a few of the CMV-associated chains were specific for CMV antigens.

Sequencing was performed with immunoSEQ multiplex PCR; in TCRdb, only in-frame clones are kept and a portion is missing. Counted here are some 210,000 clones, around 90% occurring once; the ten biggest clones make up roughly 2%. The V and J ends lost 7 bases and 0 bases respectively, with 13 bases between them. Germline loops: CDR1 GTSNPN, CDR2 SVGIG (reference sequence). The CDR3 is 14 amino acids. The sequence derives from a woman aged 18-35 years in good health and CMV-seropositive. This chain joins TRBV30 and TRBJ2-1; D ambiguous. The sample comprised PBMCs. The CDR3 loop is CASLRYSSYNEQFF. DNA for the CDR3: TGTGCCTCCCTTAGATATAGCTCCTACAATGAGCAGTTCTTC.